This T cell receptor beta chain was documented in a study of blood T cell repertoires in COVID-19. About the study: Donors in the United States, Italy and Spain gave samples during acute or convalescent COVID-19. T cells, B-cell-depleted T cells, or PBMCs provided the cDNA or gDNA that served as material.

In the authors' workflow: Amplification of reference gene primers was used by the study to estimate nucleated cell counts. Clones were read by immunoSEQ multiplex PCR, and TCRdb kept only the in-frame ones, dropping some. The V and J calls and the clone size are those of that table, but D and trimming were determined from the DNA. The data contain 100,000 to 150,000 clones, over 75% of them singletons. Losses at the gene ends were 1 base for V and 1 base for J; bases not matched to a gene: 1. The germline V gene has CDR1 SGHTA and CDR2 FQGTGA. This CDR3 has 15 amino acids. This clonotype originated in a woman aged 55-69 years with acute or convalescent COVID-19. J is TRBJ2-1 and V is TRBV7-3; 7 bases are a match to TRBD1. The sequenced material came from peripheral blood. The CDR3 coding sequence is TGTGCCAGCAGCTTAAAGGGACAGTCCTACAATGAGCAGTTCTTC. This gives the protein CASSLKGQSYNEQFF.